This entry features one TCR beta chain sequence. The clone's antigen remains unknown. Per-base qualities were not stored, and no clone one base away is much larger. This sample is drawn from a study of blood T cell repertoires in COVID-19 (dated by TCRdb to about 2020). Background on the whole study: Samples covering the acute and convalescent phases of COVID-19 were provided by collaborators in the United States, Italy and Spain. The prospective study material was composed of cDNA or gDNA derived from T cells, B-cell-depleted T cells, or PBMCs. Subjects who had been exposed to COVID-19, were actively infected with it, or had recovered from it provided the deeply sampled blood TCRbeta repertoires that made up the dataset. The repertoires were made available in a free public database intended to serve as a resource for research on the immune response to SARS-CoV-2. The samples were drawn from two sources: the first 160 participants of the ongoing ImmuneRACE study, and over 950 subjects contributed by 6 global collaborators. The sample metadata nearly always contained a de-identified subject ID, COVID-19 status, age in years and sex. Where HLA class I and class II types were available, the types were taken from metadata supplied by the sample provider, not from assay-based typing.

The research as a whole found: The quantity of clinical and demographic metadata differed by source and by participant and was supplied without curation.

TCRbeta CDR3 regions were amplified from genomic DNA by means of the immunoSEQ Assay, a bias-controlled multiplex PCR. Concerning the study's data processing: Within the assay, amplification of reference gene primers was used to estimate how many nucleated cells each sample contained. To quantify the absolute abundance of each unique TCRbeta CDR3 rearrangement, sequence reads were collapsed and filtered. For each sample, productive Simpson clonality was calculated as the square root of Simpson's diversity index across productive rearrangements. Drawn from immuneACCESS, this table holds only the in-frame rearrangements with V and J called that TCRdb kept. Clones are partly lost; checked studies trace under half to an unresolved V gene and leave the rest unexplained. The V and J calls and clone size were taken over from that table, and D and trimming were inferred from the DNA. The sample includes around 60,000 clones, with around 90% observed a single time. Clones ranked in the top ten supply 9% to 9.5% of the sample.

Whole blood was collected in K2EDTA tubes by collaborating institutions according to the institutions' own protocols. For TCRbeta analysis, collaborator samples were shipped as frozen whole blood, as isolated PBMCs, or as DNA extracted from either sample type. Germline trimming: 5 bases from V, 5 bases from J; junction bases outside gene matches: 7. CDR1 SGDLS and CDR2 YYNGEE are derived from the germline V gene. From its cysteine to its phenylalanine, the CDR3 spans 15 amino acids. Only the CDR3 DNA stays, 45 bases, in frame from base 1. Sequenced material: peripheral blood. The sequence was collected from a woman over 75 with active COVID-19. The chain is made from TRBV9 and TRBJ2-1, and TRBD2 matches 10 of the central bases. The nucleotide sequence is TGTGCCAGCAGTCCTAGCGGGAGTTGGGACAATGAGCAGTTCTTC. The encoded protein is CASSPSGSWDNEQFF.